The count of the clone carrying this T cell receptor (beta chain) is one. The DNA is left out, because the CDR3 cannot be placed on it with certainty; the CDR3 is given as TCRdb lists it. This sample is drawn from a study of shared clonotypes between healthy human individuals. The CDR3 contains 17 residues when both ends are counted. Per germline, CDR1 MDHEN and CDR2 SYDVKM. The method was immunoSEQ multiplex PCR; TCRdb's version includes in-frame clones alone and lacks a portion of them. The data hold over a million clones, with approximately 96% observed a single time. The sequence was collected from a young man in good health. The sample taken for sequencing was naive CD4+ T cells sorted from blood. Indicated subset: CD45RA+ positively selected. The gene calls are TRBV28 and TRBJ2-3; the D call TRBD1 from the table was never checked on the DNA. CDR3 residues: CASSSSDRGVRTDTQYF.